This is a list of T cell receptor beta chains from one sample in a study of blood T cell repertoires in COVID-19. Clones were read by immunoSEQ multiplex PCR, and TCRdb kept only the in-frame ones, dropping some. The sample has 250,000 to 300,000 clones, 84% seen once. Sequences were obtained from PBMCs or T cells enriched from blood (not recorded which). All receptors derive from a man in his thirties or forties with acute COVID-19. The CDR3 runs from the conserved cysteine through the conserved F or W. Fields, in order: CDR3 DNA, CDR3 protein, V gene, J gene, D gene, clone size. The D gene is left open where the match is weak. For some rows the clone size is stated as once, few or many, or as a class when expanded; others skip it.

TGTGCCAGCAGCGCGACAGGGGGAGGTGGACCCCAGCATTTT,CASSATGGGGPQHF,TRBV6-5,TRBJ1-5,TRBD1,-
TGTGCCAGCAGCTTAGTTGTGGCGGGAGGTGCGAACACCGGGGAGCTGTTTTTT,CASSLVVAGGANTGELFF,TRBV7-8,TRBJ2-2,TRBD2,-
TGTGCCTGCCTAAGGGGGAACACTGAAGCTTTCTTT,CACLRGNTEAFF,TRBV30,TRBJ1-1,-,-
TGTGCCAGTCGGGAGCCTCATGGGGTAGACACTGAAGCTTTCTTT,CASREPHGVDTEAFF,TRBV19,TRBJ1-1,-,-
TGTGCCAGTAGTACCCAAGCTCTCTCGGGGACCGGGGAGCTGTTTTTT,CASSTQALSGTGELFF,TRBV19,TRBJ2-2,-,-
TGTGCCAGCAGCCAAGAGACAGGATCGGGCGAAAAACTGTTTTTT,CASSQETGSGEKLFF,TRBV14,TRBJ1-4,-,-
TGTGCCAGCAGCTTAGTTGGGGAGGTCTATCAGCCCCAGCATTTT,CASSLVGEVYQPQHF,TRBV7-2,TRBJ1-5,-,once
TGTGCCAGCAGCTTGTTCGGCGGCGAGCAGTTCTTC,CASSLFGGEQFF,TRBV7-3,TRBJ2-1,-,-
TGTGCCTGGAGTAATACAGGGTTCGGCGGTGAAAAACTGTTTTTT,CAWSNTGFGGEKLFF,TRBV30,TRBJ1-4,-,once
TGTGCCAGCAGCTTACTAGCGGGAGGGGGGGAGCTGTTTTTT,CASSLLAGGGELFF,TRBV7-2,TRBJ2-2,TRBD2,-
TGTGCCAGTTCACAAGCCGGGAAAGCTTTCTTT,CASSQAGKAFF,TRBV7-8,TRBJ1-1,-,once
TGTGCCACCAGTGATAGGACCCCGGGACAACATGAGCAGTTCTTC,CATSDRTPGQHEQFF,TRBV24-1,TRBJ2-1,-,-
TGCGCCAGCAGCCCAGGGACTAGCGGGGGTAGCTACAATGAGCAGTTCTTC,CASSPGTSGGSYNEQFF,TRBV5-1,TRBJ2-1,TRBD2,-
TGTGCCAGCAGTTTATCTAGCGCGGTGAATGAGCAGTTCTTC,CASSLSSAVNEQFF,TRBV28,TRBJ2-1,-,-
TGCAGCGTTGAACCGCGGGGAGGGCGGAACACCGGGGAGCTGTTTTTT,CSVEPRGGRNTGELFF,TRBV29-1,TRBJ2-2,TRBD2,-
TGTGCCAGCAGCCCGATGGGGACAGGGGGCGAAAAACTGTTTTTT,CASSPMGTGGEKLFF,TRBV9,TRBJ1-4,TRBD1,-
TGCGCCAGCAGCCAAGGGGGGCAGGGAAACGCCGGGGAGCTGTTTTTT,CASSQGGQGNAGELFF,TRBV4-1,TRBJ2-2,-,-
TGTGCCAGCCTTGCCCTTGCAGGGGAATATGAGCAGTTCTTC,CASLALAGEYEQFF,TRBV28,TRBJ2-1,-,-
TGTGCCAGCAGCTTAGGGGGACAGGGAGAAAAACTGTTTTTT,CASSLGGQGEKLFF,TRBV7-2,TRBJ1-4,TRBD1,once
TGCGCCAGCAGCCATCGTCCGGCAGATACGCAGTATTTT,CASSHRPADTQYF,TRBV4-3,TRBJ2-3,-,-
TGTGCCAGCTCGGACAGGGCCAATTCACCCCTCCACTTT,CASSDRANSPLHF,TRBV12-3/TRBV12-4,TRBJ1-6,TRBD1,once